The entry below gives a single TCR beta chain sequence along with its context. This CDR3 is 12 amino acids long. Per germline, CDR1 MGHRA and CDR2 YSYEKL. V shed 0 bases and J shed 10 bases, with 7 bases lying between them. The data derive from a study of shared clonotypes between healthy human individuals. Healthy HIV-negative adults with no recent acute infections or vaccinations were recruited as donors. All of the donors resided in Nashville, Tennessee, and each was a Caucasian adult. Clones were read by immunoSEQ multiplex PCR, and TCRdb kept only the in-frame ones, dropping some. In the table there are 450,000 to 500,000 clones, 60% to 80% of which are singletons.

The clonotype originates from a middle-aged woman in good health. Some clones in this sample may be carry-over from other donors' samples. This chain uses TRBV4-1 with TRBJ2-1, with D hard to call. The sequenced sample consisted of PBMCs. The CDR3 DNA follows: TGCGCCAGCAGCCAAGAAGGCCTCGAGCAGTTCTTC. Translating it yields CASSQEGLEQFF.